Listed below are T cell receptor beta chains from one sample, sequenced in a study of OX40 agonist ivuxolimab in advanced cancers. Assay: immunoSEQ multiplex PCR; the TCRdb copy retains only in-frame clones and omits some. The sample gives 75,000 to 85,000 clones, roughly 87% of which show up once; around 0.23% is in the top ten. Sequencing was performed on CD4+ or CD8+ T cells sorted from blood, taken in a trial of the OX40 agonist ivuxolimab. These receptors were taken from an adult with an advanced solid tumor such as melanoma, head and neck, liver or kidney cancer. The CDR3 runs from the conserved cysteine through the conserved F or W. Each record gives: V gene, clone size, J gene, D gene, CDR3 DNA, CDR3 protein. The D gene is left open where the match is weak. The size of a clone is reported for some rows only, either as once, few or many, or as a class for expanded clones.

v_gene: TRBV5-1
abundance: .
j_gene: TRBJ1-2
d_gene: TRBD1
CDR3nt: TGCGCCAGCAGCATAGGGACAGGGGGTTGGTCTGGCTACACCTTC
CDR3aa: CASSIGTGGWSGYTF

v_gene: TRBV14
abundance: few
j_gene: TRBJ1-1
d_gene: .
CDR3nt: TGTGCCAGCAGCCAAGATTACCGAGGGGGAGCTTTCTTT
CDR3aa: CASSQDYRGGAFF

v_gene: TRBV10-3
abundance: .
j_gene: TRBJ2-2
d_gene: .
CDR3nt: TGTGCCATCAGTGAGTCGATCCTAGTCACCGGGGAGCTGTTTTTT
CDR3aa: CAISESILVTGELFF

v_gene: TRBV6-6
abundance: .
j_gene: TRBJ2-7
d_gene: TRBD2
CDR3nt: TGTGCCAGCAGTCAAGGGACTAGCGGGAGAGTCGAGCAGTACTTC
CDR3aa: CASSQGTSGRVEQYF

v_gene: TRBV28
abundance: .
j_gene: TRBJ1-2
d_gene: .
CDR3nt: TGTGCCAGCACCTCCGGGACCTGGAACTATGGCTACACCTTC
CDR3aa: CASTSGTWNYGYTF

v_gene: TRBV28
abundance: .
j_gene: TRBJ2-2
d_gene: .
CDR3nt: TGTGCCAGCAAAGAATACAGGACCGGGGAGCTGTTTTTT
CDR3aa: CASKEYRTGELFF

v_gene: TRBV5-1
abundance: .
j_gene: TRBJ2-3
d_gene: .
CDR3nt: TGCGCCAGCAGCTTGGCGCCCCCGGGAACCGCAACAGATACGCAGTATTTT
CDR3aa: CASSLAPPGTATDTQYF

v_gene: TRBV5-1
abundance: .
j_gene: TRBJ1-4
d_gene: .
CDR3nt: TGCGCCAGCAGCTTGTCCCAGGGGAAGGAAAAACTGTTTTTT
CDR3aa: CASSLSQGKEKLFF

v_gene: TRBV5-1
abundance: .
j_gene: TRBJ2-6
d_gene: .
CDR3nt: TGCGCCAGCAAGGATAACTCTGGGGCCAACGTCCTGACTTTC
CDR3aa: CASKDNSGANVLTF

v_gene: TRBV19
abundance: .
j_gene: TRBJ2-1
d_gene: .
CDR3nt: TGTGCCAGTAGTCCCCAGACTTCAGGTGAGCAGTTCTTC
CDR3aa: CASSPQTSGEQFF

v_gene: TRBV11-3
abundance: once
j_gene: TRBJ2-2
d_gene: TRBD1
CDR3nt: TGTGCCAGCAGCCTCCTCCTGACAGGGACCACCGGGGAGCTGTTTTTT
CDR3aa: CASSLLLTGTTGELFF

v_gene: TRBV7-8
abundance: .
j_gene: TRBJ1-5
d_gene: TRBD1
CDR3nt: TGTGCCAGCAGCTTCGGGACAGCTGGTAGCAATCAGCCCCAGCATTTT
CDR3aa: CASSFGTAGSNQPQHF

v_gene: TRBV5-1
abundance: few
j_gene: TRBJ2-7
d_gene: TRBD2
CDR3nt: TGCGCCAGCTCTACTAGCGGTTCCTACGAGCAGTACTTC
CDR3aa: CASSTSGSYEQYF

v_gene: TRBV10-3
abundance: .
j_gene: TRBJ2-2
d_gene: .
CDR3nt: TGTGCCATCATGCGGGCCGACCAGGGTGGGGAGCTGTTTTTT
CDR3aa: CAIMRADQGGELFF

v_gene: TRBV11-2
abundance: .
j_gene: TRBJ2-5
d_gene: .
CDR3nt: TGTGCCAGCAGCTTAGGTCGCCTACCCCAAGAGACCCAGTACTTC
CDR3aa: CASSLGRLPQETQYF

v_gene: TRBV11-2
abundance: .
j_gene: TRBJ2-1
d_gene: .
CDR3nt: TGTGCCAGCAGCGAAGTAGGCGTCTCCTACAATGAGCAGTTCTTC
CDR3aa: CASSEVGVSYNEQFF

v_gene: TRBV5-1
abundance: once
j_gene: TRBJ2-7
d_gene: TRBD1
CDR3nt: TGCGCCAGCAGTCAGACAGGGGGTTCCTACGAGCAGTACTTC
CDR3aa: CASSQTGGSYEQYF

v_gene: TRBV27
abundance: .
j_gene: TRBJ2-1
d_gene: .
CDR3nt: TGTGCCAGCAGAACCTTAGTAAATGAGCAGTTCTTC
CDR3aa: CASRTLVNEQFF

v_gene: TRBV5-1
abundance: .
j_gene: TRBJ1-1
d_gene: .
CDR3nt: TGCGCCAGCAGTGAGTGGCAGAACACTGAAGCTTTCTTT
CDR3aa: CASSEWQNTEAFF

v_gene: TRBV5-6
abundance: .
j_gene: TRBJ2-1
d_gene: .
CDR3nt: TGTGCCAGCAGCTATTCGGGAGAACCATACAATGAGCAGTTCTTC
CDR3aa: CASSYSGEPYNEQFF

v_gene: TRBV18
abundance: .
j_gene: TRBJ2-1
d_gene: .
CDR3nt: TGTGCCAGCTCACCTGGGGCCACCAACAATGAGCAGTTCTTC
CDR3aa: CASSPGATNNEQFF

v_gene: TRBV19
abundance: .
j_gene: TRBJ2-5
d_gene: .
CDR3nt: TGTGCCAGTGGTGAGGGGAAAGAGACCCAGTACTTC
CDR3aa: CASGEGKETQYF

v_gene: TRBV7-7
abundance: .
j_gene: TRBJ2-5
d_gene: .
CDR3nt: TGTGCCAGCAGCGCCGGAAGGCTCGTCCAACCGGTGGAGACCCAGTACTTC
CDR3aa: CASSAGRLVQPVETQYF

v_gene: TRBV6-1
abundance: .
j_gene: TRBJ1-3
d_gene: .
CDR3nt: TGTGCCAGCAGTGAACTTCCAGGGAACTCTGGAAACACCATATATTTT
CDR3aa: CASSELPGNSGNTIYF

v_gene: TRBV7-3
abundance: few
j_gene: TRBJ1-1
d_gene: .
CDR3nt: TGTGCCAGCAGCCTAAATAGGAACACTGAAGCTTTCTTT
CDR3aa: CASSLNRNTEAFF

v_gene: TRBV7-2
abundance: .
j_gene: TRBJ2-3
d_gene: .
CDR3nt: TGTGCCAGCAGCCAAAATACAGGGTCGGGCACAGATACGCAGTATTTT
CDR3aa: CASSQNTGSGTDTQYF

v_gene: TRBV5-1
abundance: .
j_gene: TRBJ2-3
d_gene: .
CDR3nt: TGCGCCAGCAGCGTAATTTCCCCCCCAGGCACAGATACGCAGTATTTT
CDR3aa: CASSVISPPGTDTQYF

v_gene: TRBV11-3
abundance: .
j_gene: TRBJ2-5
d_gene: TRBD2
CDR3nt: TGTGCCAGCAGCTGGGGAGTGGCGGGAGGACTCCAAGAGACCCAGTACTTC
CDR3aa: CASSWGVAGGLQETQYF

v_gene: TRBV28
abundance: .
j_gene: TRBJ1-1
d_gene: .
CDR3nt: TGTGCCAGCAGTTCACCCCAGGGCAACACTGAAGCTTTCTTT
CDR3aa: CASSSPQGNTEAFF

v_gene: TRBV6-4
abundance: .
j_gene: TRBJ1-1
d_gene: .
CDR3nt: TGTGCCAGCAGAACGAGTACTGAAGCTTTCTTT
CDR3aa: CASRTSTEAFF

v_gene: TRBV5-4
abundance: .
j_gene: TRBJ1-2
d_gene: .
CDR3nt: TGTGCCAGCAGCCGGCGAGGAACGGGGGACTATGGCTACACCTTC
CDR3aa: CASSRRGTGDYGYTF

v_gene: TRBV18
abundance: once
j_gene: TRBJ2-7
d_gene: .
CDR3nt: TGTGCCAGCTCCCCGGGGGCGGGGAGCTCCTACGAGCAGTACTTC
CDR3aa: CASSPGAGSSYEQYF

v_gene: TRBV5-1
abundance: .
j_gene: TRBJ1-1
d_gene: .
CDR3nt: TGCGCCAGCAGATTAGAGGGGCACAGCACTGAAGCTTTCTTT
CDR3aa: CASRLEGHSTEAFF

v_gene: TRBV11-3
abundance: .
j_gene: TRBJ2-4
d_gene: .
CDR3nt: TGTGCCAGCAGCAGCGTTTTGGACATTCAGTACTTC
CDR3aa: CASSSVLDIQYF

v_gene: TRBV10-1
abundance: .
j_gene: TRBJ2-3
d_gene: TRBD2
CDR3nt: TGCGCCAGCAGTGGTCAGCGGGGGACCACAGATACGCAGTATTTT
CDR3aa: CASSGQRGTTDTQYF

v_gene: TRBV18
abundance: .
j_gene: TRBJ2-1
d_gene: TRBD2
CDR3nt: TGTGCCAGCTCACAACAGCCGGGACTAGCGGGAGTGTCCTACAATGAGCAGTTCTTC
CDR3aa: CASSQQPGLAGVSYNEQFF

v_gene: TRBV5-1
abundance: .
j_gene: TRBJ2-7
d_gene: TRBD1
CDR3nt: TGCGCCAGCAGCTCAGGACCTACAGGGGACGGATACGAGCAGTACTTC
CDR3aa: CASSSGPTGDGYEQYF

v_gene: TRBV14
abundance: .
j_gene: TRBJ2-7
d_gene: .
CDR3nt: TGTGCCAGCAGCCAAACGGATCTGAGGTCCTACGAGCAGTACTTC
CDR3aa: CASSQTDLRSYEQYF

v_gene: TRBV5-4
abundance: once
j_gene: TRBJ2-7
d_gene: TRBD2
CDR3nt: TGTGCCAGCAGCTTGGTTTCTAGCGGGAGTCGCGAGCAGTACTTC
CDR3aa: CASSLVSSGSREQYF

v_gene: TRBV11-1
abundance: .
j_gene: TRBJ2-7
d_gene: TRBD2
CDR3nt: TGTGCCAGCAGCGCAGGACTAGTAGAAGGACTCGAGCAGTACTTC
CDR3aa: CASSAGLVEGLEQYF

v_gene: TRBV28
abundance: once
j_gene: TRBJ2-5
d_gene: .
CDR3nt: TGTGCCAGCCAGCGGAACCAAGAGACCCAGTACTTC
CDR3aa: CASQRNQETQYF

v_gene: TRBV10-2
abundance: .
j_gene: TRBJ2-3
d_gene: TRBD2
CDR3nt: TGCGCCAGCAAAGGGGCGGGAGGGTCAGATACGCAGTATTTT
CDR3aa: CASKGAGGSDTQYF

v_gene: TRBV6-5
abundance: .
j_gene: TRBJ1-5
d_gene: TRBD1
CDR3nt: TGTGCCAGCAGCACGGGACAGGGGCATCAGCCCCAGCATTTT
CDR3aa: CASSTGQGHQPQHF

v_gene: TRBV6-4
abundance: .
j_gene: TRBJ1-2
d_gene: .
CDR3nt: TGTGCCAGCAGTGACTCGAAAGGGCAAGGGCCAGTGGGGGCACGAGGTGGCTACACCTTC
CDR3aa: CASSDSKGQGPVGARGGYTF

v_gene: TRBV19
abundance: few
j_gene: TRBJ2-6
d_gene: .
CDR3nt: TGTGCCAGTCACCCCCGTGAGGCCAACGTCCTGACTTTC
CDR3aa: CASHPREANVLTF

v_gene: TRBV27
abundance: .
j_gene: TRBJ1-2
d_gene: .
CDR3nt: TGTGCCAGCACGCCGCGTAGGTCCCTGACATTATCGTATGGCTACACCTTC
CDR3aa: CASTPRRSLTLSYGYTF

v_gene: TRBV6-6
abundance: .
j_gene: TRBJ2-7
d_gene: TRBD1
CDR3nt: TGTGCCAGCAATACAGGGGACAGGGGGCCTTACGAGCAGTACTTC
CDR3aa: CASNTGDRGPYEQYF

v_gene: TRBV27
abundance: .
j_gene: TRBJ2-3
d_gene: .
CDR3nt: TGTGCCAGCAGTTTCGGTCCGCAGGGGGGTACAGATACGCAGTATTTT
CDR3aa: CASSFGPQGGTDTQYF

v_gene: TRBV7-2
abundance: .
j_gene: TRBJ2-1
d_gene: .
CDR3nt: TGTGCCAGCAGAGTTTTCGGTGAGCAGTTCTTC
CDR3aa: CASRVFGEQFF

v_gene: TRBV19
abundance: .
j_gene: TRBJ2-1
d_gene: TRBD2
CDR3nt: TGTGCCAGTAGTATAGATAGCGGGGAGTCCCGTGAGCAGTTCTTC
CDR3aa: CASSIDSGESREQFF

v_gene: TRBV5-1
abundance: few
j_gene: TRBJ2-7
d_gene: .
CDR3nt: TGCGCCAGCAGCTTTGAATCAGAGCAGTACTTC
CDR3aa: CASSFESEQYF

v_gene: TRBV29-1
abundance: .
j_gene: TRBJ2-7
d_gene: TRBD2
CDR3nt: TGCAGCGTTGAAGTTTACAAGCGGGAGTTAGTCTACGAGCAGTACTTC
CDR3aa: CSVEVYKRELVYEQYF

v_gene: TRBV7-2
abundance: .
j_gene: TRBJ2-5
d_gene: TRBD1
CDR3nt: TGTGCCAGCAGCTTAGCCACAGGGGTACAAGAGACCCAGTACTTC
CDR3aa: CASSLATGVQETQYF

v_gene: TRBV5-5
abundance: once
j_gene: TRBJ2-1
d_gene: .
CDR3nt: TGTGCCAGCAGCGGACAGTCGTTGACCTACAATGAGCAGTTCTTC
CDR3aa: CASSGQSLTYNEQFF

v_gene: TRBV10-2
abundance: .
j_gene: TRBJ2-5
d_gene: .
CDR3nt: TGCGCCAGTAACCGTGGGGGCAGGGAGACCCAGTACTTC
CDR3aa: CASNRGGRETQYF

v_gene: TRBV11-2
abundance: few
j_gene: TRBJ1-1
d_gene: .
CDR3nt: TGTGCCAGCAGCTTAATGTTGCTGGCTGAAGCTTTCTTT
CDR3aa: CASSLMLLAEAFF

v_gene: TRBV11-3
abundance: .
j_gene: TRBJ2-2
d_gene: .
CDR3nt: TGTGCCAGCAGCTTAGTCGGGTACGGGGAGCTGTTTTTT
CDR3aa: CASSLVGYGELFF